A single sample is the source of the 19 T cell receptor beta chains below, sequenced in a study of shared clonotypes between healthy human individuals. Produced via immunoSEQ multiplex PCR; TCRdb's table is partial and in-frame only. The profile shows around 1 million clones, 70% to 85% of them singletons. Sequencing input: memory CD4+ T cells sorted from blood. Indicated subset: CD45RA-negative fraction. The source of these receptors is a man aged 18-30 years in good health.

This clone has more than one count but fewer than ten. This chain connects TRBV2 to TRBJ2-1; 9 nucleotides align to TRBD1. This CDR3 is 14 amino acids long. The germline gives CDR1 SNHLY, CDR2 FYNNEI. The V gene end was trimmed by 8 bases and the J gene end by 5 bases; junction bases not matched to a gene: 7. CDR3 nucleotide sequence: TGTGCCAGCGGGAGGGACAGGGCCGACAATGAGCAGTTCTTC. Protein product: CASGRDRADNEQFF.

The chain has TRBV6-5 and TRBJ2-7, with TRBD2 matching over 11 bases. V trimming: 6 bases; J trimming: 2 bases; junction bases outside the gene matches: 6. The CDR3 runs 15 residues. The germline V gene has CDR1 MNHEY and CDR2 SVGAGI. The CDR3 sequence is CASRELAGDTYEQYF. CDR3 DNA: TGTGCCAGCAGAGAACTAGCGGGAGACACCTACGAGCAGTACTTC.

Written as DNA, the CDR3 is TGTGCCAGTAGCGATCAGTTCTCTGGGGCCAACGTCCTGACTTTC. It codes for CASSDQFSGANVLTF. This sequence joins TRBV19 and TRBJ2-6; D call uncertain. V gave up 6 bases and J gave up 0 bases, with 9 bases separating them. This CDR3 contains 15 residues. CDR1 is LNHDA and CDR2 is SQIVND in the germline V gene (reference sequence).

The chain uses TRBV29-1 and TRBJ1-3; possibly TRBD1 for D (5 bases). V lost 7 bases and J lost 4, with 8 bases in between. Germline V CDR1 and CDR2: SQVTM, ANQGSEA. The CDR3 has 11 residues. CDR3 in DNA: TGCAGCGCAGGGCAAGGAAACACCATATATTTT. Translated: CSAGQGNTIYF.

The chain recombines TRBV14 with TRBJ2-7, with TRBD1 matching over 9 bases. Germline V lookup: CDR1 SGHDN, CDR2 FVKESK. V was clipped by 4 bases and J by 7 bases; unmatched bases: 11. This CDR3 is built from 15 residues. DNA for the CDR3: TGTGCCAGCAGCCTCGGGACAGGGTCCCCTCGAGAGCAGTACTTC. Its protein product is CASSLGTGSPREQYF.

CDR3 bases: TGTGCCAGCTCACCCCGTGGAGGGGGGACCTACGAGCAGTACTTC. Amino acids: CASSPRGGGTYEQYF. The V call is TRBV18, the J call TRBJ2-7; D could derive from TRBD1 or TRBD2 (6 bases each). Germline CDR1 is KGHSH and CDR2 is LQKENI. Between the trimmed V and J ends, which lost 3 bases and 2 bases, there was a span of 14 bases. The length of the CDR3 is 15 residues.

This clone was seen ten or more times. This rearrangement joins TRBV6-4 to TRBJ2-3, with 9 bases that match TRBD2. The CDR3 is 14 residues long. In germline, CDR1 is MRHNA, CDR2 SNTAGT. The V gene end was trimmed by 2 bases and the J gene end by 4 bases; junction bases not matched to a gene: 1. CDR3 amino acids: CASSDAGGPDTQYF. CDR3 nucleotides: TGTGCCAGCAGTGACGCGGGGGGGCCAGATACGCAGTATTTT.

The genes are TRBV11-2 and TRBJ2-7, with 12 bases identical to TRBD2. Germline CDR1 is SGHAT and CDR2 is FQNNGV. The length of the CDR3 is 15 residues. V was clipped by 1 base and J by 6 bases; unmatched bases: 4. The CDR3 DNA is TGTGCCAGCAGCTTAGGACTAGCGGGAGATGGCGAGCAGTACTTC. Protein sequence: CASSLGLAGDGEQYF.

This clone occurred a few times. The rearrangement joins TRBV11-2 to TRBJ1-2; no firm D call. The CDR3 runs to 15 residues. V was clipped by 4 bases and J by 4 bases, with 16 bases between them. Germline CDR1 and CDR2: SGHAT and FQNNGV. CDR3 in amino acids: CASSSDAIGAYGYTF. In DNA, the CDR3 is TGTGCCAGCAGCTCCGACGCCATCGGAGCCTATGGCTACACCTTC.

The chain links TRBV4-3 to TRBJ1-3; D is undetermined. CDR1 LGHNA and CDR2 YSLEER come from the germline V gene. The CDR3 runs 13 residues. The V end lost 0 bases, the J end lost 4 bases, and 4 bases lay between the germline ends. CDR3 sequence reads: CASSQEHGNTIYF. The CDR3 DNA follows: TGCGCCAGCAGCCAAGAGCACGGAAACACCATATATTTT.

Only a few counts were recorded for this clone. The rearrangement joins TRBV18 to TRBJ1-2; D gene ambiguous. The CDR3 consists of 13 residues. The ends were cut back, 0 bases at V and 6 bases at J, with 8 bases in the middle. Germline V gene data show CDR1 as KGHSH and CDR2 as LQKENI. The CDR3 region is CASSPPPRHGYTF. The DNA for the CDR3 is TGTGCCAGCTCACCACCACCTCGCCATGGCTACACCTTC.

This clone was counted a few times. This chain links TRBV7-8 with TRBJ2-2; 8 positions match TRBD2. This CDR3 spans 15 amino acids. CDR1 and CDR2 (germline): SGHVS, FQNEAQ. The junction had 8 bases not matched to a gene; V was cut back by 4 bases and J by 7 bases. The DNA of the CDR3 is TGTGCCAGCAGCTCCACCGGGGGGGCGGTCGGGGAGCTGTTTTTT. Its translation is CASSSTGGAVGELFF. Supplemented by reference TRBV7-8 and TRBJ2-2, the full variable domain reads GAGVSQSPRYKVAKRGQDVALRCDPISGHVSLFWYQQALGQGPEFLTYFQNEAQLDKSGLPSDRFFAERPEGSVSTLKIQRTQQEDSAVYLCASSSTGGAVGELFFGEGSRLTVL.

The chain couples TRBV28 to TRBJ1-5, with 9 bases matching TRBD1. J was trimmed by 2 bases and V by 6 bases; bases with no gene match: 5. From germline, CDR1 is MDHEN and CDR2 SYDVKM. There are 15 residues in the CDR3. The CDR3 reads CASRDWTGGNQPQHF. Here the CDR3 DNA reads TGTGCCAGCAGAGATTGGACAGGGGGCAATCAGCCCCAGCATTTT.

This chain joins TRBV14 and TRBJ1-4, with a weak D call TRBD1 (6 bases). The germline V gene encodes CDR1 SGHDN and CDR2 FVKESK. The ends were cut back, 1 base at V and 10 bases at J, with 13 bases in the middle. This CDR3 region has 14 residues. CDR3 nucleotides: TGTGCCAGCAGCCAAGTACAGGGAAAAGGAAAACTGTTTTTT. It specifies CASSQVQGKGKLFF.

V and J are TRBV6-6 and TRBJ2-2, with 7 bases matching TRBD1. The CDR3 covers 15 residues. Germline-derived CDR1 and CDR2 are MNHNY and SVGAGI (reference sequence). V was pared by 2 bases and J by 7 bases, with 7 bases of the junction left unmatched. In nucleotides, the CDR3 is TGTGCCAGCAGTTACGGGCAGGGGGTAGGCGGGGAGCTGTTTTTT. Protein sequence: CASSYGQGVGGELFF.

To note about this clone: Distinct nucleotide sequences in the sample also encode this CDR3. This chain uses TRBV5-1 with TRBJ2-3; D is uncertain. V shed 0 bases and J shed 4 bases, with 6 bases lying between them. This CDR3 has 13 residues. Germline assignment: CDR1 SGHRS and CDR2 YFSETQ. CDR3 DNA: TGCGCCAGCAGCTTGGTTCTCTCAGATACGCAGTATTTT. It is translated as CASSLVLSDTQYF.

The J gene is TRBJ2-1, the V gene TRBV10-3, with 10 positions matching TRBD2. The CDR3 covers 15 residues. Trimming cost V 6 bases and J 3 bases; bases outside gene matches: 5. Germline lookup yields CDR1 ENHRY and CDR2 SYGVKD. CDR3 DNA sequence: TGTGCCATCAGATCGGGACTAGCGAGCTACAATGAGCAGTTCTTC. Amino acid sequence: CAIRSGLASYNEQFF.

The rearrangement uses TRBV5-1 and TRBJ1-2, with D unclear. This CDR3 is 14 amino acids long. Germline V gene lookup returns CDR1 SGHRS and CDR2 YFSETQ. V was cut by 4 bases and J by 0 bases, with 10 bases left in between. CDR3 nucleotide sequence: TGCGCCAGCAGCGCGGCCGGAACTAACTATGGCTACACCTTC. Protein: CASSAAGTNYGYTF.

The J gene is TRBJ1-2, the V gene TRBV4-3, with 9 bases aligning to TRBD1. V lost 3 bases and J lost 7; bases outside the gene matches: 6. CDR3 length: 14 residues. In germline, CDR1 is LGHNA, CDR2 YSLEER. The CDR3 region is CASSHPQGAGGYTF. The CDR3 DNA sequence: TGCGCCAGCAGCCACCCACAGGGGGCGGGTGGCTACACCTTC.